The entry below gives a single T cell receptor beta chain sequence along with its context. This clonotype was observed a few times. The antigen this receptor binds is unknown. Base quality data are lacking; no much larger clone is found one base away. Libraries were built with 5' RACE. TCRdb names Illumina HiSeq 2000 as the instrument used. Template switching added a universal primer binding site, and the final cDNA carried a unique molecular identifier that allowed TCR cDNA molecules to be counted accurately. First-strand cDNA for TCR alpha and beta chains was synthesized from specific primers in the conserved constant-segment region. To control for contamination, every cDNA library was double barcoded, receiving both a SMART-Mk sample barcode and Illumina barcodes. TruSeq adapter sequences along with Illumina sample barcodes were introduced in two successive PCR steps. TCR alpha and beta cDNA libraries were sequenced on the Illumina HiSeq platform with custom primers. The authors' pipeline ran thus. Unique molecular identifiers were extracted from raw reads with MiGEC, and CDR3 positions were determined with MiXCR. Recombination models were inferred per individual with the repgenHMM and IGoR tools using an EM algorithm. Shared clonotype analysis was performed with the tcR package in R, normalizing sharing by the product of cloneset sizes. Out-of-frame nonproductive sequences were analyzed to study raw recombination free of thymic and clonal selection effects. Using fastp at Q25 and MiXCR, TCRdb reprocessed the public reads and kept productive beta chains. CDR3 protein duplicates are merged, each entry listing the most common genes and DNA. These V and J calls originate from TCRdb's pipeline instead of the authors' own analysis. In all, the sample holds a few hundred thousand distinct CDR3 sequences, and 8% to 9% of those were seen once. The top ten clonotypes cover more than 2% of the sample.

This sample was taken from a study of identical twins (dated by TCRdb to about 2016). Some background on the complete study: To test whether fetal clonotypes persist, the study used deep sequencing on TCR alpha and beta repertoires from monozygotic twins, unrelated adults of various ages, and cord blood. To rule out contamination, replicate twin experiments were performed at different times with different library preparation protocols. Broad study findings and their caveats: Invariant T cells such as MAIT and iNKT could partly confound zero-insertion analyses, though diverse VJ usage argued against this for most clonotypes. The excess sharing between twins in beta out-of-frame sequences was weaker because fewer shared sequences reduced the signal-to-noise ratio. Conclusions relied on cross-sectional statistical analysis, since the same donors could not be followed over many years. Compared with coincidental sharing between unrelated individuals, out-of-frame TCR alpha sequences shared between twins had an excess of sequences with low generation probability. Fewer insertions were carried by abundant cord blood beta clonotypes, a similar but weaker trend appeared in young adult naive repertoires, and no such trend appeared in memory repertoires. Recombination models systematically underestimated out-of-frame TCR alpha sharing in monozygotic twins but agreed with sharing between unrelated individuals.

V is clipped by 4 bases and J by 7 bases, and the sequence between their germline boundaries is 16 bases long. The CDR3 runs 15 residues from the cysteine to the phenylalanine. Just the 45-base CDR3 DNA is kept, in frame starting at base 1. Looking up the germline V gene yields CDR1 SGHDN and CDR2 FVKESK. Only healthy Caucasian donors were included. Three pairs of female monozygotic twins, all aged about 18 to 29 years, were included in the twin cohort. Miltenyi CD45RO+ enrichment and human naive T-cell isolation kits were used to isolate memory (CD45RO+) and naive T cells from PBMC. These data were likewise used in another study, on yellow fever vaccine responses in identical twins. According to the second study: The authors reported that the T cell response to vaccination in identical twins appeared partly convergent and partly personalized. In the study, vaccine-responding T cell clones were precisely tracked in identical twins.

The TCR was taken from a woman aged 18 to 35 in good health. Recombination linked TRBV14 to TRBJ1-4; D gene: possibly TRBD1, on 5 matching bases. Sequencing input: memory (CD45RO+) T cells sorted from blood. The sample's cell subset or site label, in plain terms: CD45RO+ enriched T cells. The nucleotide sequence reads as follows: TGTGCCAGCAGCCCCGCCCCTAGGAGGGGTGAAAAACTGTTTTTT. Its amino acids are CASSPAPRRGEKLFF.